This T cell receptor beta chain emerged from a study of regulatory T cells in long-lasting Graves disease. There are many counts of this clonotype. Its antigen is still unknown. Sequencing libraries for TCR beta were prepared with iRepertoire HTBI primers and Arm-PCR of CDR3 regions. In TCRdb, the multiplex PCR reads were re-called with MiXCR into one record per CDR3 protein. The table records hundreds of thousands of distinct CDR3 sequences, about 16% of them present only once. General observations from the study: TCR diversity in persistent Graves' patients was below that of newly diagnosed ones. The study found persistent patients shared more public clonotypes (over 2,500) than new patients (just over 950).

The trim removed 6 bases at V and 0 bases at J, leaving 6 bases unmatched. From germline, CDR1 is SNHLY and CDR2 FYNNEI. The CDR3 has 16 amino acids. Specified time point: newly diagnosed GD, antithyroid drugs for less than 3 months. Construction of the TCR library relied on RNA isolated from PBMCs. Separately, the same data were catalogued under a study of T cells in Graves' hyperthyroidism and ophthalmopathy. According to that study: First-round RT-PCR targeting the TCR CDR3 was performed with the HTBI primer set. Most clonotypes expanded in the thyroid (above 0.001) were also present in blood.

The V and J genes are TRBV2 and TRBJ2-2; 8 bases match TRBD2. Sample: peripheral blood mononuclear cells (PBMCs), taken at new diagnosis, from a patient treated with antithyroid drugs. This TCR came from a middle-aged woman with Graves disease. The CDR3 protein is CASSLTSGSNTGELFF. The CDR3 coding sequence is TGTGCCAGCAGCCTTACTAGCGGCTCGAACACCGGGGAGCTGTTTTTT.